This T cell receptor (beta chain) stems from a study of blood T cell repertoires in COVID-19. Study in general: Material from acute and convalescent COVID-19 was sourced from the United States, Italy and Spain.

Only in-frame clones appear in the TCRdb table, and some are missing; sequencing was by immunoSEQ multiplex PCR. This table has approximately 310,000 clones, approximately 87% appearing once. The CDR3 extends over 18 amino acids. Germline V gene sequence: CDR1 SGHTS, CDR2 YDEGEE. Trimming left V 4 bases short and J 0 bases short, with 20 bases between. The sequence derives from a woman between 45 and 60 years old who had recovered from COVID-19. This rearrangement joins TRBV5-8 to TRBJ1-5; D unresolved. Sequences were obtained from peripheral blood. CDR3 nucleotides: TGTGCCAGCAGCCTGACTGCTACCGCCCTATATAGCAATCAGCCCCAGCATTTT. It specifies CASSLTATALYSNQPQHF.